This T cell receptor (beta chain) was retrieved from a study of blood T cell repertoires in COVID-19. The assay was immunoSEQ multiplex PCR, and TCRdb's table has in-frame clones only and misses some. The repertoire includes roughly 200,000 clones, 70% to 90% of them detected once, and approximately 11% sits in the top ten. The CDR3 consists of 14 residues. J lost 7 bases, V lost 4 bases, and 4 bases had no gene match. The germline V gene encodes CDR1 SNHLY and CDR2 FYNNEI. The rearrangement uses TRBV2 and TRBJ1-6; 7 nucleotides line up with TRBD1. Sequencing was done on a sample of peripheral blood. The TCR was taken from a human donor with active or convalescent COVID-19. The donor label of this sample is uncertain. The CDR3 DNA follows: TGTGCCAGCAGTGTCGGGACAGAAAATTCACCCCTCCACTTT. Its translation is CASSVGTENSPLHF.